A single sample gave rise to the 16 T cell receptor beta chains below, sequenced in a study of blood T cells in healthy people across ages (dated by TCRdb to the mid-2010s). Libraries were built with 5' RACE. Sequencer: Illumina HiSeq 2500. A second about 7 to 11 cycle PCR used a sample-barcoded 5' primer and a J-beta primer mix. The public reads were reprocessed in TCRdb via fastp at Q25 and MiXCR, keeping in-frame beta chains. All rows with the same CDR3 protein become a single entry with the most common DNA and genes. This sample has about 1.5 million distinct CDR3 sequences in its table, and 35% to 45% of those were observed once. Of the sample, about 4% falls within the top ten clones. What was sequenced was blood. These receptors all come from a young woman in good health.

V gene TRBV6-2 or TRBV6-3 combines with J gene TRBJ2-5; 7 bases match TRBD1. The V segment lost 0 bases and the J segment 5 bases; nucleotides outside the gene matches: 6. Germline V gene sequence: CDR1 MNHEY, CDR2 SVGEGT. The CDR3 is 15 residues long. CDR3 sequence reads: CASSYSQGRAETQYF. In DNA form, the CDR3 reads TGTGCCAGCAGTTACTCACAGGGGAGAGCGGAGACCCAGTACTTC.

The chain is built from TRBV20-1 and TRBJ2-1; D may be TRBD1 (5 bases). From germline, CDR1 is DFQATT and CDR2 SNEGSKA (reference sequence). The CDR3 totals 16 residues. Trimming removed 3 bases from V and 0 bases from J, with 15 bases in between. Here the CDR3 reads CSASPWGASSYNEQFF. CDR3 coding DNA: TGCAGTGCTAGCCCCTGGGGCGCAAGCTCCTACAATGAGCAGTTCTTC.

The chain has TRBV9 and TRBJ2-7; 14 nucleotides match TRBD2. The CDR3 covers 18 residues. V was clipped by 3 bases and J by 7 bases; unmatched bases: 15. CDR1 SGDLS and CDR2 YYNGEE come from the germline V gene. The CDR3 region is CASSARSIGTSGRHEQYF. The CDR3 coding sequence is TGTGCCAGCAGCGCGCGAAGCATCGGGACTAGCGGGAGACATGAGCAGTACTTC.

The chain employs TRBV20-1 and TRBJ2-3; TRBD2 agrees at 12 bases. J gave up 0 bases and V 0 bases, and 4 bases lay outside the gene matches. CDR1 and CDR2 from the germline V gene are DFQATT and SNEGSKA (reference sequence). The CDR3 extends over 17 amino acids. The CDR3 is CSARDMGTSGSTDTQYF. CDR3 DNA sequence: TGCAGTGCTAGAGATATGGGGACTAGCGGGAGCACAGATACGCAGTATTTT.

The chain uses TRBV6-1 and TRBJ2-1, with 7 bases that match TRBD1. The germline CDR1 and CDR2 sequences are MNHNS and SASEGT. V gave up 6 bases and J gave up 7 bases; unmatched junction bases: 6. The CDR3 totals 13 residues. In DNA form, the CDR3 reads TGTGCCAGCAGAATCGAGGGGGCGAATGAGCAGTTCTTC. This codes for CASRIEGANEQFF.

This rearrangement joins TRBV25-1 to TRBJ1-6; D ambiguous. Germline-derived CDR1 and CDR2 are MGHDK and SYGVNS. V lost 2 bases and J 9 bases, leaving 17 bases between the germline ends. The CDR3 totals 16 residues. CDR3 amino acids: CASSELEDLALSPLHF. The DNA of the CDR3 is TGTGCCAGCAGTGAACTTGAGGACCTAGCCCTTTCACCCCTCCACTTT.

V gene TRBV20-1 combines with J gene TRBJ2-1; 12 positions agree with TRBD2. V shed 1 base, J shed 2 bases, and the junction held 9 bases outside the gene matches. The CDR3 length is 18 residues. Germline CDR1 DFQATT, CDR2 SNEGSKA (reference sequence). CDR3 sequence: CSARGLAGEEGPYNEQFF. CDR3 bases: TGCAGTGCTAGAGGACTAGCGGGAGAGGAGGGGCCCTACAATGAGCAGTTCTTC.

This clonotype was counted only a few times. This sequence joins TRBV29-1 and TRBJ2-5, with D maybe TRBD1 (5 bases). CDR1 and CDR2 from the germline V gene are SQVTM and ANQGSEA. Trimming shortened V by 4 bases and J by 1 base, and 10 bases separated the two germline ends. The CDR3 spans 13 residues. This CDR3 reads CSVAGQGQETQYF. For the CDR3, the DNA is TGCAGCGTTGCCGGGCAGGGCCAAGAGACCCAGTACTTC. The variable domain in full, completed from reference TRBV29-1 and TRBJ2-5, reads SAVISQKPSRDICQRGTSLTIQCQVDSQVTMMFWYRQQPGQSLTLIATANQGSEATYESGFVIDKFPISRPNLTFSTLTVSNMSPEDSSIYLCSVAGQGQETQYFGPGTRLLVL.

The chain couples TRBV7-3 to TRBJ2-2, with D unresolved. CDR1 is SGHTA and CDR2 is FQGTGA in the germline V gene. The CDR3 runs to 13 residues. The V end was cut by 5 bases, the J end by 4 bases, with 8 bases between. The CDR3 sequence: CASSPIATGELFF. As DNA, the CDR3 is TGTGCCAGCAGCCCCATAGCCACCGGGGAGCTGTTTTTT. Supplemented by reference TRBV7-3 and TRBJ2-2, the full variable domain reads GAGVSQTPSNKVTEKGKYVELRCDPISGHTALYWYRQSLGQGPEFLIYFQGTGAADDSGLPNDRFFAVRPEGSVSTLKIQRTERGDSAVYLCASSPIATGELFFGEGSRLTVL.

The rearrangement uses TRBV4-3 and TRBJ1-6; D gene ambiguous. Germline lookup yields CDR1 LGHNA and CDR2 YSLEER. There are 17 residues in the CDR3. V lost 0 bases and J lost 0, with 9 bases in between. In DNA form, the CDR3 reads TGCGCCAGCAGCCAAGATCCGGAAGGCTCCTATAATTCACCCCTCCACTTT. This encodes CASSQDPEGSYNSPLHF.

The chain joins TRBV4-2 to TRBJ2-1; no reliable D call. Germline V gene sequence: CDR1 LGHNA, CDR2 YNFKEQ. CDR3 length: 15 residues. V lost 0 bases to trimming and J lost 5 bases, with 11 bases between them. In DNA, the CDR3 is TGTGCCAGCAGCCAAGATGGTCGCAGGCACAATGAGCAGTTCTTC. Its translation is CASSQDGRRHNEQFF.

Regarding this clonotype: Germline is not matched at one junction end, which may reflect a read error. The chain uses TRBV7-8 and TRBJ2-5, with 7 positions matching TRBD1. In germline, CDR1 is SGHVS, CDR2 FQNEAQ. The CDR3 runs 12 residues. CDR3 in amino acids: CSSSPRGETQYF. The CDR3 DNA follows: TGTTCCAGCAGCCCCAGGGGGGAGACCCAGTACTTC.

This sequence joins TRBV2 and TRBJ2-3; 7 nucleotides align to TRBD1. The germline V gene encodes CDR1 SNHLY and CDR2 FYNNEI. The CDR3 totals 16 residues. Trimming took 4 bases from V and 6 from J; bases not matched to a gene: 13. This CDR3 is CASSVDAGGSSDTQYF. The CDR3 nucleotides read TGTGCCAGCAGTGTGGATGCAGGGGGAAGTTCGGATACGCAGTATTTT.

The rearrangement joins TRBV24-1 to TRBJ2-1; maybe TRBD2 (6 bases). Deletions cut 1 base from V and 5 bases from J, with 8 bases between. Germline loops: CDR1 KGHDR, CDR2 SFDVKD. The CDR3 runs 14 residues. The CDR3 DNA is TGTGCCACCAGTGATTTAGCGGGCCACAATGAGCAGTTCTTC. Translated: CATSDLAGHNEQFF.

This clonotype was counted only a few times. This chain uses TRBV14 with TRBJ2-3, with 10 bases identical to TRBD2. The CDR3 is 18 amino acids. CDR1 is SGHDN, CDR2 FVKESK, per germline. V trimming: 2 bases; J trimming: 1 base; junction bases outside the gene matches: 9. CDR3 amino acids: CASSQPTLAGQRTDTQYF. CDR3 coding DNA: TGTGCCAGCAGCCAACCCACACTAGCGGGACAGCGCACAGATACGCAGTATTTT.

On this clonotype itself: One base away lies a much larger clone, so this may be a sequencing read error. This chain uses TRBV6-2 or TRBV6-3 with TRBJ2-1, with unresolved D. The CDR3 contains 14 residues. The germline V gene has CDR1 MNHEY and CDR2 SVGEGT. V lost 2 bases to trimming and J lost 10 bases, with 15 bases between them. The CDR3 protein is CASSYRESSYEQFF. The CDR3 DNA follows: TGTGCCAGCAGTTACCGAGAGAGCTCCTACGAGCAGTTCTTC.